These 25 T cell receptor beta chains were all obtained from the same sample, sequenced in a study of cytomegalovirus exposure and HLA in healthy donors. Amplification used 60 Vbeta primers and 13 Jbeta primers. Data came from immunoSEQ multiplex PCR; TCRdb stores just in-frame clones and leaves some out. The repertoire holds nearly 300,000 clones, with 75% to 90% as singletons. Sequences were obtained from PBMCs. Source of these receptors: a man aged 35 to 55 in good health and CMV-seropositive.

This sequence joins TRBV29-1 and TRBJ1-2; 7 bases fit TRBD1. Germline assignment: CDR1 SQVTM and CDR2 ANQGSEA. The length of the CDR3 is 13 residues. J gave up 7 bases and V 3 bases, and 8 bases lay outside the gene matches. This chain's CDR3 is CSVEGRGRSGYTF. The CDR3 nucleotides read TGCAGCGTTGAGGGAAGGGGGCGAAGTGGCTACACCTTC.

V gene TRBV7-2 combines with J gene TRBJ2-7; possibly TRBD2 for D (7 bases). Trimming left V 2 bases short and J 8 bases short, with 22 bases between. CDR1 is SGHTA and CDR2 is FQGNSA in the germline V gene. The CDR3 is 16 amino acids. CDR3 in DNA: TGTGCCAGCAGCTTAAGTGGGGGCGGGAGCCCTCTCAAGCAGTACTTC. Protein product: CASSLSGGGSPLKQYF. The complete variable domain, with remaining parts taken from reference TRBV7-2 and TRBJ2-7, reads GAGVSQSPSNKVTEKGKDVELRCDPISGHTALYWYRQSLGQGLEFLIYFQGNSAPDKSGLPSDRFSAERTGGSVSTLTIQRTQQEDSAVYLCASSLSGGGSPLKQYFGPGTRLTVT.

V usage is TRBV19 and J usage is TRBJ1-2; the D is unclear. The CDR3 sequence is 13 residues long. V lost 4 bases to trimming and J lost 3 bases, with 9 bases between them. Germline-derived CDR1 and CDR2 are LNHDA and SQIVND (reference sequence). The CDR3 region has the DNA TGTGCCAGTAGTAGAGATCGGGACTATGGCTACACCTTC. This translates into CASSRDRDYGYTF.

The gene calls are TRBV7-9 and TRBJ2-7; TRBD1 matches at 7 bases. J was trimmed by 0 bases and V by 4 bases; bases with no gene match: 18. The CDR3 contains 19 residues. From germline, CDR1 is SEHNR and CDR2 FQNEAQ (reference sequence). CDR3 DNA sequence: TGTGCCAGCAGCTCAGCCCTCGGGACAGACGATACTAGCTCCTACGAGCAGTACTTC. It specifies CASSSALGTDDTSSYEQYF.

CDR3 sequence reads: CASSYQGSYGYTF. CDR3 nucleotides: TGTGCCAGCAGTTACCAGGGCTCCTATGGCTACACCTTC. This chain connects TRBV27 to TRBJ1-2; weak D call: TRBD1 (5 bases). Germline CDR1 and CDR2: MNHEY and SMNVEV (reference sequence). The CDR3 contains 13 residues. Deletions cut 4 bases from V and 4 bases from J, with 10 bases between.

As to this clone: The junction and the germline gene differ at one end; a read error may be behind it. The CDR3 nucleotides read TGTTCCAGCAGCTTAGCTCGCGATGAGCAGTTCTTC. It specifies CSSSLARDEQFF. The V call is TRBV7-9, the J call TRBJ2-1; D call uncertain. Germline-derived CDR1 and CDR2 are SEHNR and FQNEAQ (reference sequence). The CDR3 runs 12 residues.

The chain combines TRBV4-3 with TRBJ2-1; D may be TRBD2 (5 bases). The germline V and J ends were trimmed by 2 bases and 6 bases, with 14 bases remaining between them. The CDR3 runs 15 residues. The germline gives CDR1 LGHNA, CDR2 YSLEER. The CDR3 is CASSQLGSTINEQFF. The CDR3 DNA sequence: TGCGCCAGCAGCCAACTGGGGAGCACAATCAATGAGCAGTTCTTC.

The J gene is TRBJ1-4, the V gene TRBV9, with no clear D. Germline values: CDR1 SGDLS, CDR2 YYNGEE. V gave up 4 bases and J gave up 4 bases, with 11 bases separating them. CDR3 size: 14 residues. This CDR3 is CASSPVADNEKLFF. The CDR3 bases are TGTGCCAGCAGCCCCGTGGCAGATAATGAAAAACTGTTTTTT.

The genes are TRBV2 and TRBJ2-5; 7 nucleotides align to TRBD1. The germline V gene has CDR1 SNHLY and CDR2 FYNNEI. The V gene end was trimmed by 6 bases and the J gene end by 2 bases; junction bases not matched to a gene: 9. The CDR3 extends over 15 amino acids. CDR3 loop: CASSLYGTAQETQYF. In DNA, the CDR3 is TGTGCCAGCAGCTTATACGGGACAGCACAAGAGACCCAGTACTTC.

This clone was counted once. The chain recombines TRBV5-1 with TRBJ1-1; a possible D gene is TRBD1 (6 bases). With 2 bases removed from V and 6 bases from J, the gap between germline ends came to 14 bases. The CDR3 runs to 14 residues. Looked up from germline, CDR1 is SGHRS and CDR2 is YFSETQ. The CDR3 sequence is CASSLDRLGSEAFF. In DNA form, the CDR3 reads TGCGCCAGCAGCTTAGACAGGTTAGGCTCTGAAGCTTTCTTT. The entire variable domain, with the rest obtained from reference TRBV5-1 and TRBJ1-1, is as follows: KAGVTQTPRYLIKTRGQQVTLSCSPISGHRSVSWYQQTPGQGLQFLFEYFSETQRNKGNFPGRFSGRQFSNSRSEMNVSTLELGDSALYLCASSLDRLGSEAFFGQGTRLTVV.

The genes are TRBV7-9 and TRBJ2-5, with no clear D. The germline CDR1 and CDR2 sequences are SEHNR and FQNEAQ (reference sequence). Between the trimmed V and J ends, which lost 5 bases and 4 bases, there was a span of 14 bases. The CDR3 runs 14 residues. CDR3 in amino acids: CASSPNGETETQYF. The CDR3 region has the DNA TGTGCCAGCAGCCCGAACGGAGAGACAGAGACCCAGTACTTC.

The gene calls are TRBV7-6 and TRBJ1-4, with a possible D match to TRBD1 (6 bases). The CDR3 contains 14 residues. The germline V gene encodes CDR1 SGHVS and CDR2 FNYEAQ. The V gene lost 2 bases and the J gene lost 6 bases, with 10 bases spanning the gap. CDR3: CASSLRGADEKLFF. CDR3 DNA sequence: TGTGCCAGCAGCTTACGGGGGGCGGATGAAAAACTGTTTTTT.

J is TRBJ2-1 and V is TRBV7-9; weak D call: TRBD2 (6 bases). V was clipped by 4 bases and J by 7 bases, with 14 bases between them. Germline V gene lookup returns CDR1 SEHNR and CDR2 FQNEAQ (reference sequence). The CDR3 has 14 residues. The chain's CDR3 is CASSSPVGGNEQFF. DNA of the CDR3: TGTGCCAGCAGCTCCCCCGTCGGGGGAAATGAGCAGTTCTTC. Drawing the rest from reference TRBV7-9 and TRBJ2-1, the complete variable domain is DTGVSQNPRHKITKRGQNVTFRCDPISEHNRLYWYRQTLGQGPEFLTYFQNEAQLEKSRLLSDRFSAERPKGSFSTLEIQRTEQGDSAMYLCASSSPVGGNEQFFGPGTRLTVL.

The gene calls are TRBV7-9 and TRBJ2-1; a possible D gene is TRBD2 (6 bases). This CDR3 spans 12 amino acids. Germline values: CDR1 SEHNR, CDR2 FQNEAQ (reference sequence). Trimming stripped 5 bases from V and 8 bases from J, with 10 bases between. CDR3 in amino acids: CASSPLAYEQFF. The CDR3, as DNA: TGTGCCAGCAGCCCTCTAGCGTATGAGCAGTTCTTC.

V usage is TRBV7-2 and J usage is TRBJ2-1, with D perhaps TRBD2 (5 bases). The CDR3 has 16 amino acids. Germline CDR1 SGHTA, CDR2 FQGNSA. V dropped 1 base and J dropped 0 bases, with 10 bases sitting between them. The CDR3 spells CASSLESGSSYNEQFF. Here the CDR3 DNA reads TGTGCCAGCAGCTTAGAGTCGGGGTCCTCCTACAATGAGCAGTTCTTC.

The rearrangement uses TRBV7-2 and TRBJ2-3; D call uncertain. Germline CDR1 and CDR2: SGHTA and FQGNSA. V lost 5 bases and J lost 2, with 14 bases in between. This CDR3 has 15 amino acids. CDR3 DNA: TGTGCCAGCAGCCCACTGAACGGGTACACAGATACGCAGTATTTT. Translation gives CASSPLNGYTDTQYF. The full variable domain, with the rest looked up from reference TRBV7-2 and TRBJ2-3, is GAGVSQSPSNKVTEKGKDVELRCDPISGHTALYWYRQSLGQGLEFLIYFQGNSAPDKSGLPSDRFSAERTGGSVSTLTIQRTQQEDSAVYLCASSPLNGYTDTQYFGPGTRLTVL.

The V gene is TRBV2, the J gene TRBJ2-1, with 8 bases that match TRBD1. Germline V lookup: CDR1 SNHLY, CDR2 FYNNEI. This CDR3 comprises 14 residues. The ends lost 7 bases at V and 6 bases at J; junction bases unmatched: 8. This CDR3 reads CASTPTGVSNEQFF. DNA for the CDR3: TGTGCCAGCACCCCGACAGGGGTCAGCAATGAGCAGTTCTTC.

The genes are TRBV4-1 and TRBJ2-1; D is possibly TRBD2 (6 bases). The length of the CDR3 is 16 residues. V shed 0 bases and J shed 3 bases, with 12 bases lying between them. The germline gives CDR1 MGHRA, CDR2 YSYEKL. CDR3 sequence (DNA): TGCGCCAGCAGCCAAGATCCCCAGGGAGGCTACAATGAGCAGTTCTTC. It is translated as CASSQDPQGGYNEQFF.

Regarding this clone: The same CDR3 also results from other DNA sequences found in this sample. The chain combines TRBV5-4 with TRBJ2-7, with 7 bases identical to TRBD2. Germline CDR1 is SGHNT and CDR2 is YYREEE (reference sequence). J was trimmed by 1 base and V by 0 bases; bases with no gene match: 1. CDR3 length: 14 amino acids. The CDR3 nucleotides read TGTGCCAGCAGCTTGGGAGCGGGGTCCTACGAGCAGTACTTC. Amino acids: CASSLGAGSYEQYF.

The chain couples TRBV6-5 to TRBJ1-2; TRBD1 matches at 7 bases. Germline V gives CDR1 MNHEY, CDR2 SVGAGI. Trimming at V came to 0 bases and at J to 4 bases, leaving 8 bases not matched to a gene. The CDR3 runs 16 residues. In nucleotides, the CDR3 is TGTGCCAGCAGTTACTCCCGACAGGGATGGATCTATGGCTACACCTTC. Translated, it gives CASSYSRQGWIYGYTF.

This CDR3 is CASSYSGRAADTQYF. CDR3 nucleotide sequence: TGTGCCAGCAGTTACTCCGGGAGGGCTGCAGATACGCAGTATTTT. The chain is built from TRBV6-5 and TRBJ2-3; 8 nucleotides line up with TRBD2. Trimming took 0 bases from V and 4 from J; bases not matched to a gene: 3. This CDR3 has 15 residues. CDR1 and CDR2 (germline): MNHEY, SVGAGI.

The chain joins TRBV2 to TRBJ1-4; TRBD1 might be the D (6 bases). The CDR3 spans 15 residues. V lost 5 bases and J 0 bases, leaving 10 bases between the germline ends. The germline gives CDR1 SNHLY, CDR2 FYNNEI. In nucleotides, the CDR3 is TGTGCCAGCAGTCGGACAGAGACAACTAATGAAAAACTGTTTTTT. Protein sequence: CASSRTETTNEKLFF. Complete variable domain (other parts from reference TRBV2 and TRBJ1-4): EPEVTQTPSHQVTQMGQEVILRCVPISNHLYFYWYRQILGQKVEFLVSFYNNEISEKSEIFDDQFSVERPDGSNFTLKIRSTKLEDSAMYFCASSRTETTNEKLFFGSGTQLSVL.

The chain links TRBV7-2 to TRBJ2-3, with 8 bases fitting TRBD2. In germline, CDR1 is SGHTA, CDR2 FQGNSA. V trimming: 5 bases; J trimming: 13 bases; junction bases outside the gene matches: 14. This CDR3 spans 14 amino acids. The CDR3 loop is CASSGGSSGYNKYF. CDR3 DNA sequence: TGTGCCAGCAGCGGCGGCTCTAGCGGGTACAATAAGTATTTT.

V usage is TRBV7-2 and J usage is TRBJ1-1; D unresolved. Germline CDR1 reads SGHTA; CDR2 reads FQGNSA. CDR3 length: 14 residues. V lost 7 bases, J lost 3 bases, and 15 bases lay in between. The CDR3 DNA is TGTGCCAGCACCGCGGATGTGGAGGACACTGAAGCTTTCTTT. Its protein is CASTADVEDTEAFF.

Only a few counts were recorded for this clone. Other DNA sequences in the sample encode the same CDR3. The chain links TRBV29-1 to TRBJ1-1; unclear D gene. The CDR3 length is 13 residues. CDR1 SQVTM and CDR2 ANQGSEA come from the germline V gene. Trimming stripped 5 bases from V and 0 bases from J, with 10 bases between. CDR3 DNA sequence: TGCAGCGTTTCAAGAGAGTTGAACACTGAAGCTTTCTTT. Amino acid sequence: CSVSRELNTEAFF.